This T cell receptor beta chain was observed in a study of cytomegalovirus exposure and HLA in healthy donors. Notes on the study in general: Within an earlier analysis, most TCR beta V segments proved productive either about 87% or about 30% of the time. A later look showed TCR association rates differing by HLA locus, highest for DRB1 and lowest for HLA-C.

V was clipped by 1 base and J by 1 base, with 7 bases between them. The CDR3 loop spans 14 amino acids. CDR1 SGHVS and CDR2 FQNEAQ come from the germline V gene. PCR amplification relied on 60 Vbeta primers (plus 13 Jbeta primers). Data came from immunoSEQ multiplex PCR; TCRdb stores just in-frame clones and leaves some out. Among under 150,000 clones listed, about three quarters were seen once. A few counts support this clone. No antigen is known for it. The source material was PBMCs. The chain couples TRBV7-8 to TRBJ1-1; the D gene is possibly TRBD1 (5 bases). This receptor was obtained from a woman in her 30s in good health and CMV-seropositive. In nucleotides, the CDR3 is TGTGCCAGCAGCTTAGTCGGGGGGAACACTGAAGCTTTCTTT. This codes for CASSLVGGNTEAFF.